This T cell receptor beta chain originates from a study of human T cells and chemical hapten exposure. Findings and caveats of the study: PT1 expanded TCR counts and patch test score were linked, and their correlation was positive. Relative to control repertoires, expanded TCRs gave rise to significantly more large CDR3 similarity clusters.

One entry per CDR3 protein, called by TCRdb with MiXCR from the RACE reads. Among approximately 57,000 distinct CDR3 sequences listed, 8% to 10% were seen once. Indicated time point: pre-sensitization, week 0. Treatment given: therapeutic diphenylcyclopropenone sensitization with weekly scalp DPC. Note on this clonotype: Its antigen remains unknown.

CDR3 length: 12 amino acids. V trimming: 5 bases; J trimming: 4 bases; junction bases outside the gene matches: 0. Germline loops: CDR1 MNHEY, CDR2 SMNVEV (reference sequence). The chain carries TRBV27 and TRBJ1-1, with 8 bases that match TRBD1. This receptor was identified in a man aged 35-49 years with alopecia areata. Some clones in this sample may be carry-over from other donors' samples. The starting material was whole blood, obtained in connection with sensitization to the hapten diphenylcyclopropenone (DPC). The CDR3 region has the DNA TGTGCCAGCAGTGACAGGGGCACTGAAGCTTTCTTT. Translating it yields CASSDRGTEAFF.